Below, 10 T cell receptor beta chains from the same sample are listed, as sequenced in a study of CD8+ T cells in alopecia areata. Isolated RNA was reverse transcribed into cDNA used as the sequencing template. Profiled with immunoSEQ multiplex PCR; TCRdb holds only in-frame clones, not every one. Of around 100,000 clones detected, more than 35% appear once; the ten largest clones hold about 1.2%. Input material: CD4+ T cells sorted from blood. The receptors stem from a human donor with alopecia areata.

The V gene is TRBV2, the J gene TRBJ2-7; no definite D call. This CDR3 has 14 amino acids. Germline loops: CDR1 SNHLY, CDR2 FYNNEI. V dropped 6 bases and J dropped 5 bases, with 17 bases sitting between them. In nucleotides, the CDR3 is TGTGCCAGCAGCTCACTGGAAGCAAGCGACGAGCAGTACTTC. The encoded protein is CASSSLEASDEQYF.

This clone occurred many times. The chain couples TRBV18 to TRBJ2-7, with D maybe TRBD1 (6 bases). V shed 5 bases and J shed 2 bases, with 13 bases lying between them. This CDR3 is built from 14 residues. Germline assignment: CDR1 KGHSH and CDR2 LQKENI. The CDR3 coding sequence is TGTGCCAGCTCAAAGGACAGATTAACCTACGAGCAGTACTTC. This gives the protein CASSKDRLTYEQYF.

The chain combines TRBV7-2 with TRBJ2-7, with a possible D match to TRBD2 (5 bases). The V end was cut by 2 bases, the J end by 5 bases, with 10 bases between. The CDR3 is 13 residues long. CDR1 and CDR2 from the germline V gene are SGHTA and FQGNSA. In DNA form, the CDR3 reads TGTGCCAGCAGCTTACTAGCTCTCCACGAGCAGTACTTC. Protein: CASSLLALHEQYF.

The rearrangement links TRBV7-6 to TRBJ2-5; possible D gene TRBD2, 6 bases. CDR1 and CDR2 (germline): SGHVS, FNYEAQ. The CDR3 totals 16 residues. V was pared by 4 bases and J by 5 bases, with 20 bases between. CDR3 amino acids: CASSSTSPSGSETQYF. The CDR3 nucleotides are TGTGCCAGCAGCTCCACTAGCCCCAGTGGGTCGGAGACCCAGTACTTC.

This chain joins TRBV5-1 and TRBJ2-4; 8 positions agree with TRBD1. CDR1 SGHRS and CDR2 YFSETQ come from the germline V gene. There are 15 residues in the CDR3. V dropped 7 bases and J dropped 3; count of bases not matched to a gene: 9. This CDR3 reads CASGSTGDGKNIQYF. DNA for the CDR3: TGCGCCAGCGGCTCGACAGGGGATGGCAAAAACATTCAGTACTTC.

As regards this clone: This specimen includes other DNA sequences encoding the same CDR3. V and J are TRBV5-1 and TRBJ2-3; D possibly corresponds to TRBD2 (6 bases). V lost 1 base, J lost 3 bases, and 9 bases lay in between. Germline CDR1 is SGHRS and CDR2 is YFSETQ. This CDR3 has 14 residues. CDR3 protein: CASSLTSLTDTQYF. The CDR3 region has the DNA TGCGCCAGCAGCTTGACTAGCCTAACAGATACGCAGTATTTT.

This clone occurred a few times. The V and J genes are TRBV29-1 and TRBJ1-2, with D possibly TRBD1 on 6 matching bases. The V and J ends lost 8 bases and 3 bases respectively, with 22 bases between them. Germline V gene sequence: CDR1 SQVTM, CDR2 ANQGSEA. This CDR3 comprises 15 residues. The CDR3 bases are TGCAGCTATCGAGTAACAGGGTTAAGGGACTATGGCTACACCTTC. Amino acid sequence: CSYRVTGLRDYGYTF. Full variable domain (rest looked up from reference TRBV29-1 and TRBJ1-2): SAVISQKPSRDICQRGTSLTIQCQVDSQVTMMFWYRQQPGQSLTLIATANQGSEATYESGFVIDKFPISRPNLTFSTLTVSNMSPEDSSIYLCSYRVTGLRDYGYTFGSGTRLTVV.

This clone has a handful of counts. The J gene is TRBJ2-2, the V gene TRBV10-3; tentatively, D is TRBD2 (5 bases). The CDR3 extends over 13 amino acids. The germline V and J ends were trimmed by 8 bases and 5 bases, with 12 bases remaining between them. The germline CDR1 and CDR2 sequences are ENHRY and SYGVKD. The chain's CDR3 is CAIHSGGTGELFF. CDR3 DNA: TGTGCCATCCACAGTGGAGGTACCGGGGAGCTGTTTTTT.

This rearrangement joins TRBV27 to TRBJ2-2, with TRBD2 identical over 10 bases. Germline V gene data show CDR1 as MNHEY and CDR2 as SMNVEV (reference sequence). The trim removed 5 bases at V and 2 bases at J, leaving 5 bases unmatched. This CDR3 has 16 amino acids. The DNA for the CDR3 is TGTGCCAGCAGTCCGTGGACTAGCGGCAACACCGGGGAGCTGTTTTTT. Translation gives CASSPWTSGNTGELFF.

The J gene is TRBJ1-2, the V gene TRBV6-1; no clear D gene. CDR1 and CDR2 from the germline V gene are MNHNS and SASEGT. This CDR3 is built from 12 residues. V dropped 4 bases and J dropped 4 bases, with 7 bases sitting between them. The CDR3 loop is CASSALGYGYTF. CDR3 DNA sequence: TGTGCCAGCAGTGCGCTGGGCTATGGCTACACCTTC.